This T cell receptor (beta chain) was recorded in a study of metastatic and nonmetastatic thyroid tumors. Study-level information: Across peripheral blood and tumor or nodule tissue samples taken from malignant and benign thyroid patients, the repertoires were compared with one another.

Until they underwent thyroid surgery, no patient had received any treatment. Germline CDR1 LNHNV, CDR2 YYDKDF (reference sequence). J gave up 5 bases and V 3 bases, and 6 bases lay outside the gene matches. This CDR3 region has 14 residues. Original processing notes: The study's classifier, a distant-metastasis tool for papillary thyroid cancer, was built using CDR3 differences across clinicopathological groups. TCRdb used MiXCR to call clones anew from the PCR reads. TCRdb's processing, not the study's, gives the V and J calls here. In the table there are over 20,000 clones, about 16% of which are singletons. This clone was detected ten times or more.

Material: tumor tissue. The sequence was obtained from a female donor with papillary thyroid cancer or a benign thyroid nodule (not recorded which). Some clones in this sample may be carry-over from other donors' samples. The V gene is TRBV15, the J gene TRBJ2-5; 7 nucleotides line up with TRBD2. The CDR3 sequence is CATSRGGFVETQYF. Here the CDR3 DNA reads TGTGCCACCAGCAGGGGGGGGTTTGTGGAGACCCAGTACTTC.